The clone carrying this T cell receptor (beta chain) was recorded many times. TCRdb reprocessed the reads with MiXCR, giving one entry per CDR3 protein. The repertoire holds 160,000 or so distinct CDR3 sequences, with 15% to 20% as singletons. The sample is drawn from a study of T cell repertoires in cytomegalovirus infection. Material: CD8+ T cells from PBMCs. The sequence was obtained from a human donor in good health (CMV status not recorded). Some clones in this sample may be carry-over from other donors' samples.

The CDR3 DNA is TGTGCCAGCAGCTTGACAGGAACTCCCGACTATGGCTACACCTTC. Amino acid sequence: CASSLTGTPDYGYTF. The chain has TRBV7-2 and TRBJ1-2, with D tentatively TRBD1 (6 bases). Germline-derived CDR1 and CDR2 are SGHTA and FQGNSA. Trimming stripped 3 bases from V and 3 bases from J, with 14 bases between. The CDR3 totals 15 residues.